The present T cell receptor (beta chain) was sequenced within a study of post-analysis software for immune sequencing data. Study summary: Courses of disease covered relapsing-remitting, secondary progressive and progressive-relapsing multiple sclerosis.

This clonotype has a handful of counts. Incorporated into the TCR beta cDNA libraries were unique molecular identifiers, which served to reduce PCR and sequencing biases. TCRdb itself ran the PCR reads through MiXCR, one entry per CDR3 protein. This sample yields about 800,000 distinct CDR3 sequences, of which 25% to 30% are seen a single time; around 0.55% belongs to the top ten. Sequences were obtained from blood. The source is a girl under 18 with multiple sclerosis.

The CDR3 DNA reads as TGTGCCAGCAGCAACCGACAGGCGCTATACAATGAGCAGTTCTTC. Its protein is CASSNRQALYNEQFF. The rearrangement uses TRBV7-2 and TRBJ2-1; D may be TRBD1 (6 bases). V lost 5 bases, J lost 4 bases, and 15 bases lay in between. CDR3 length equals 15 residues. CDR1 is SGHTA and CDR2 is FQGNSA in the germline V gene.